This is a list of T cell receptor beta chains from one sample in a study of blood T cell repertoires in COVID-19. Produced via immunoSEQ multiplex PCR; TCRdb's table is partial and in-frame only. The data show 300,000 to 450,000 clones, 75% to 90% seen once. What was sequenced was peripheral blood. These receptors were collected from a woman in her late teens or twenties with acute or convalescent COVID-19. Both conserved end residues are part of each CDR3. The order of the fields is V gene, D gene, J gene, clone size, CDR3 DNA, CDR3 protein. The D gene is left open where the match is weak. Expanded clones get a size class; other rows say once, few or many, or leave the size out.

V gene: TRBV6-1
D gene: NA
J gene: TRBJ2-7
clone size: NA
CDR3 DNA: TGTGCCAGCAGTGAAAGACAGTTACAACTCTACGAGCAGTACTTC
CDR3 protein: CASSERQLQLYEQYF

V gene: TRBV24-1
D gene: NA
J gene: TRBJ2-3
clone size: NA
CDR3 DNA: TGTGCCACCAGTGATCTTGGACAGGGAGGGTATACGCAGTATTTT
CDR3 protein: CATSDLGQGGYTQYF

V gene: TRBV25-1
D gene: TRBD2
J gene: TRBJ2-3
clone size: NA
CDR3 DNA: TGTGCCAGCAGGGCTAGCGGGGCTCCTTCGGATACGCAGTATTTT
CDR3 protein: CASRASGAPSDTQYF

V gene: TRBV12-3/TRBV12-4
D gene: NA
J gene: TRBJ2-1
clone size: NA
CDR3 DNA: TGTGCCAGCAGTTTATATAAAGGGGATGAGCAGTTCTTC
CDR3 protein: CASSLYKGDEQFF

V gene: TRBV29-1
D gene: TRBD1
J gene: TRBJ1-6
clone size: few
CDR3 DNA: TGCAGCGTTGATACAGGGGTTGAAAATTCACCCCTCCACTTT
CDR3 protein: CSVDTGVENSPLHF

V gene: TRBV3-1/TRBV3-2
D gene: NA
J gene: TRBJ2-3
clone size: NA
CDR3 DNA: TGTGCCAGCAGCCAAGGTCGGAGGGATACGCAGTATTTT
CDR3 protein: CASSQGRRDTQYF

V gene: TRBV6-5
D gene: NA
J gene: TRBJ1-1
clone size: NA
CDR3 DNA: TGTGCCAGCAGCCACGACAAGAACACTGAAGCTTTCTTT
CDR3 protein: CASSHDKNTEAFF

V gene: TRBV6-1
D gene: NA
J gene: TRBJ1-2
clone size: NA
CDR3 DNA: TGTGCCAGCAGTGAAAGGGGGGGGGATGGCTACACCTTC
CDR3 protein: CASSERGGDGYTF

V gene: TRBV6-4
D gene: NA
J gene: TRBJ2-7
clone size: NA
CDR3 DNA: TGTGCCAGCAGTGTTGGGCCCCCCCCCTACGAGCAGTACTTC
CDR3 protein: CASSVGPPPYEQYF

V gene: TRBV7-9
D gene: NA
J gene: TRBJ1-4
clone size: NA
CDR3 DNA: TGTGCCAGCAACTCCGGGCCCCGAAGGGGAAAACTGTTTTTT
CDR3 protein: CASNSGPRRGKLFF

V gene: TRBV10-3
D gene: TRBD1
J gene: TRBJ1-1
clone size: NA
CDR3 DNA: TGTGCCATCAGTAAGACAGGGGCCATCACTGAAGCTTTCTTT
CDR3 protein: CAISKTGAITEAFF

V gene: TRBV5-6
D gene: NA
J gene: TRBJ1-5
clone size: NA
CDR3 DNA: TGTGCCAGCAGCTTGCCCTTGACAGTAGGGTGGGGCAATCAGCCCCAGCATTTT
CDR3 protein: CASSLPLTVGWGNQPQHF

V gene: TRBV6-4
D gene: TRBD2
J gene: TRBJ2-3
clone size: NA
CDR3 DNA: TGTGCCAGCGGGGAGGGAGGTACGCAGTATTTT
CDR3 protein: CASGEGGTQYF

V gene: TRBV28
D gene: TRBD2
J gene: TRBJ2-3
clone size: NA
CDR3 DNA: TGTGCCAGCACGCCGACTAGCGGCACAGATACGCAGTATTTT
CDR3 protein: CASTPTSGTDTQYF

V gene: TRBV5-1
D gene: NA
J gene: TRBJ2-3
clone size: NA
CDR3 DNA: TGCGCCAGCGGTCACGGACTGGAAACGCAGTATTTT
CDR3 protein: CASGHGLETQYF

V gene: TRBV2
D gene: TRBD1
J gene: TRBJ1-5
clone size: NA
CDR3 DNA: TGTGCCAGCATGAGGGGACAGAGCAATCAGCCCCAGCATTTT
CDR3 protein: CASMRGQSNQPQHF

V gene: TRBV5-1
D gene: TRBD1
J gene: TRBJ1-6
clone size: NA
CDR3 DNA: TGCGCCAGCCACCGGGACAGCTATAATTCACCCCTCCACTTT
CDR3 protein: CASHRDSYNSPLHF

V gene: TRBV20-1
D gene: NA
J gene: TRBJ2-7
clone size: NA
CDR3 DNA: TGCAGTGCTAGCGGGAGTTACGAGCAGTACTTC
CDR3 protein: CSASGSYEQYF

V gene: TRBV4-1
D gene: NA
J gene: TRBJ2-7
clone size: NA
CDR3 DNA: TGCGCCAGCAGCCAAGATTTGCACATAAACTACGAGCAGTACTTC
CDR3 protein: CASSQDLHINYEQYF

V gene: TRBV19
D gene: NA
J gene: TRBJ2-7
clone size: NA
CDR3 DNA: TGTGCCAGTTCGAGAACAGACTACGAGCAGTACTTC
CDR3 protein: CASSRTDYEQYF

V gene: TRBV5-1
D gene: TRBD1
J gene: TRBJ2-2
clone size: NA
CDR3 DNA: TGCGCCAGCAGCTTCCTGACAGGGCGAATTGGGAGTGCCGGGGAGCTGTTTTTT
CDR3 protein: CASSFLTGRIGSAGELFF

V gene: TRBV5-1
D gene: TRBD1
J gene: TRBJ2-7
clone size: NA
CDR3 DNA: TGCGCCAGCAGCCCCGGGACAGGCTCCTACGAGCAGTACTTC
CDR3 protein: CASSPGTGSYEQYF

V gene: TRBV30
D gene: NA
J gene: TRBJ2-1
clone size: NA
CDR3 DNA: TGTGCCTGGAGGGGCGGGCCGTACAATGAGCAGTTCTTC
CDR3 protein: CAWRGGPYNEQFF

V gene: TRBV10-1
D gene: NA
J gene: TRBJ1-2
clone size: NA
CDR3 DNA: TGCGCCAGCATTGGTCGGGGGAACTATGGCTACACCTTC
CDR3 protein: CASIGRGNYGYTF

V gene: TRBV5-4
D gene: NA
J gene: TRBJ1-2
clone size: NA
CDR3 DNA: TGTGCCACCAGCGTGGCGGGGGGTAGGGACGGGGGCTACACCTTC
CDR3 protein: CATSVAGGRDGGYTF

V gene: TRBV4-2
D gene: TRBD1
J gene: TRBJ1-1
clone size: NA
CDR3 DNA: TGTGCCAGCACTCCCGACAGGGCAGGCGCTGAAGCTTTCTTT
CDR3 protein: CASTPDRAGAEAFF

V gene: TRBV5-1
D gene: NA
J gene: TRBJ1-6
clone size: NA
CDR3 DNA: TGCGCCAGCAGCTTGGATCAGGGGAGGGATTCACCCCTCCACTTT
CDR3 protein: CASSLDQGRDSPLHF

V gene: TRBV10-3
D gene: TRBD2
J gene: TRBJ2-1
clone size: once
CDR3 DNA: TGTGCCATCAGGACTAGCGGGGGCTTCAATGAGCAGTTCTTC
CDR3 protein: CAIRTSGGFNEQFF

V gene: TRBV28
D gene: TRBD1
J gene: TRBJ1-2
clone size: NA
CDR3 DNA: TGTGCCAGCAGTTATCCGGGACAGGGGGGCGAGGGCTACACCTTC
CDR3 protein: CASSYPGQGGEGYTF

V gene: TRBV5-8
D gene: NA
J gene: TRBJ1-1
clone size: NA
CDR3 DNA: TGTGCCAGCAGCTTGGAATTCGACACTAGTGAAGCTTTCTTT
CDR3 protein: CASSLEFDTSEAFF

V gene: TRBV9
D gene: NA
J gene: TRBJ2-5
clone size: NA
CDR3 DNA: TGTGCCAGCAGCCCAAGCGGTCCCGGCAAGACCCAGTACTTC
CDR3 protein: CASSPSGPGKTQYF

V gene: TRBV11-3
D gene: TRBD2
J gene: TRBJ2-1
clone size: few
CDR3 DNA: TGTGCCAGCAGCTTAGAGGGAGGGGAGAATGAGCAGTTCTTC
CDR3 protein: CASSLEGGENEQFF

V gene: TRBV29-1
D gene: TRBD2
J gene: TRBJ2-1
clone size: NA
CDR3 DNA: TGCAGCGTTGACCTGGCGGCTAGCGGGAGCCTCTCCTACAATGAGCAGTTCTTC
CDR3 protein: CSVDLAASGSLSYNEQFF

V gene: TRBV11-2
D gene: TRBD1
J gene: TRBJ2-3
clone size: NA
CDR3 DNA: TGTGCCAGCAGCTTGAACGGACAGGTGGGGGCGGATACGCAGTATTTT
CDR3 protein: CASSLNGQVGADTQYF

V gene: TRBV5-6
D gene: NA
J gene: TRBJ2-3
clone size: NA
CDR3 DNA: TGTGCCAGCAGCCCCGAAGTTCTCGGAGATACGCAGTATTTT
CDR3 protein: CASSPEVLGDTQYF

V gene: TRBV19
D gene: NA
J gene: TRBJ1-2
clone size: NA
CDR3 DNA: TGTGCCAGTAGTATTACGGGGTATGGCTACACCTTC
CDR3 protein: CASSITGYGYTF

V gene: TRBV10-3
D gene: TRBD2
J gene: TRBJ2-3
clone size: NA
CDR3 DNA: TGTGCCATCAGGAGGGGGGGACTAGTCGCAACAGATACGCAGTATTTT
CDR3 protein: CAIRRGGLVATDTQYF

V gene: TRBV7-9
D gene: TRBD2
J gene: TRBJ2-7
clone size: NA
CDR3 DNA: TGTGCCAGCAGCTTAACTAGCGGGATCTCGGACGAGCAGTACTTC
CDR3 protein: CASSLTSGISDEQYF

V gene: TRBV7-9
D gene: TRBD2
J gene: TRBJ2-5
clone size: NA
CDR3 DNA: TGTGCCAGCAGCTTAGGTACTAGCGGGGGAGAGACCCAGTACTTC
CDR3 protein: CASSLGTSGGETQYF

V gene: TRBV9
D gene: TRBD2
J gene: TRBJ2-2
clone size: NA
CDR3 DNA: TGTGCCAGCACCAAATTAGCGGGAGGGATTATCGGGGAGCTGTTTTTT
CDR3 protein: CASTKLAGGIIGELFF

V gene: TRBV4-2
D gene: TRBD2
J gene: TRBJ2-4
clone size: NA
CDR3 DNA: TGTGCCAGCAGCGAGAAGAAGGGACTAGCGGGAGGGAGGGACATTCAGTACTTC
CDR3 protein: CASSEKKGLAGGRDIQYF

V gene: TRBV7-9
D gene: TRBD1
J gene: TRBJ2-3
clone size: NA
CDR3 DNA: TGTGCCAGCAGCTTTCCTGGGACAGGGCCAGATACGCAGTATTTT
CDR3 protein: CASSFPGTGPDTQYF

V gene: TRBV6-2/TRBV6-3
D gene: NA
J gene: TRBJ1-1
clone size: NA
CDR3 DNA: TGTGCCAGCAGCCCCCTTCGGGGGAACACTGAAGCTTTCTTT
CDR3 protein: CASSPLRGNTEAFF

V gene: TRBV7-2
D gene: NA
J gene: TRBJ2-5
clone size: NA
CDR3 DNA: TGTGCCGGTGGTGAGGGCCAGGGGGGGACCCAGTACTTC
CDR3 protein: CAGGEGQGGTQYF

V gene: TRBV28
D gene: NA
J gene: TRBJ1-6
clone size: NA
CDR3 DNA: TGTGCCAGTCAGGGGTCCAGCTCCTATAATTCACCCCTCCACTTT
CDR3 protein: CASQGSSSYNSPLHF

V gene: TRBV11-2
D gene: NA
J gene: TRBJ1-3
clone size: once
CDR3 DNA: TGTGCCAGCAGCTTACGAGGGAATGGAAACACCATATATTTT
CDR3 protein: CASSLRGNGNTIYF